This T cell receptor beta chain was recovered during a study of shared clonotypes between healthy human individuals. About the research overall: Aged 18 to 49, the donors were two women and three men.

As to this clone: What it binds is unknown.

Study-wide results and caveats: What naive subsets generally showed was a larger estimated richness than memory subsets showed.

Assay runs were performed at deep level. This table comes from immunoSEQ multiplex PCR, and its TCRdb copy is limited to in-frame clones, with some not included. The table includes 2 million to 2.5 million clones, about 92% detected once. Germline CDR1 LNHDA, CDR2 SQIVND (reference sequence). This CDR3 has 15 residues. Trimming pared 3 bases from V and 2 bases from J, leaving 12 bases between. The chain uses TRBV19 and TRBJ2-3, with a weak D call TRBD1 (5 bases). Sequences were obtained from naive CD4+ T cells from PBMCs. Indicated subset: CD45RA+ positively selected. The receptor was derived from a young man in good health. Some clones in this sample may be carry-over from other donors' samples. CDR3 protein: CASSIQGPNTDTQYF. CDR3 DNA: TGTGCCAGTAGTATTCAGGGTCCAAACACAGATACGCAGTATTTT.